The following is a TCR beta chain sequence with its context. Its target is unknown. The sample originates from a study of blood T cells in healthy people across ages. Study findings and constraints: CMV infection status of these donors was not known.

There are 12 residues in the CDR3. The germline CDR1 and CDR2 sequences are MNHEY and SVGEGT. V lost 6 bases to trimming and J lost 9 bases, with 9 bases between them. It was with a sample-barcoded 5' primer and a J-beta primer mix that a second PCR of roughly 7 to 12 cycles was run. There were at least 3 million CDR3-containing paired-end reads obtained from each sample. TCRdb processed the 5' RACE reads anew with MiXCR; each CDR3 protein has one entry. Here the sample spans fewer than 2,000,000 distinct CDR3 sequences, about two fifths being singletons. Sequenced sample: blood. The chain is built from TRBV6-2 or TRBV6-3 and TRBJ1-6, with D perhaps TRBD1 (5 bases). This TCR derives from a human donor in good health. As DNA, the CDR3 is TGTGCCAGCAGACCGGACACTTCACCCCTCCACTTT. The encoded protein is CASRPDTSPLHF.